This T cell receptor (beta chain) stems from a study of shared clonotypes between healthy human individuals. This clone was detected only once. Profiled with immunoSEQ multiplex PCR; TCRdb holds only in-frame clones, not every one. Of approximately 1.5 million clones listed, 97% to 99% were seen once; the top ten hold 0.36%. Trimming removed 1 base from V and 7 bases from J; junction bases left unmatched: 5. Germline lookup yields CDR1 SGHTS and CDR2 YDEGEE. The CDR3 is 15 residues long. The source is a man in his thirties or forties in good health. The sequenced material came from naive CD4+ T cells sorted from blood. Subset described: CD45RA+ positively selected. This rearrangement joins TRBV5-8 to TRBJ1-4; 9 bases align to TRBD1. CDR3 sequence (DNA): TGTGCCAGCAGCTTGTCCGACAGGGGGTTTGAAAAACTGTTTTTT. This codes for CASSLSDRGFEKLFF.